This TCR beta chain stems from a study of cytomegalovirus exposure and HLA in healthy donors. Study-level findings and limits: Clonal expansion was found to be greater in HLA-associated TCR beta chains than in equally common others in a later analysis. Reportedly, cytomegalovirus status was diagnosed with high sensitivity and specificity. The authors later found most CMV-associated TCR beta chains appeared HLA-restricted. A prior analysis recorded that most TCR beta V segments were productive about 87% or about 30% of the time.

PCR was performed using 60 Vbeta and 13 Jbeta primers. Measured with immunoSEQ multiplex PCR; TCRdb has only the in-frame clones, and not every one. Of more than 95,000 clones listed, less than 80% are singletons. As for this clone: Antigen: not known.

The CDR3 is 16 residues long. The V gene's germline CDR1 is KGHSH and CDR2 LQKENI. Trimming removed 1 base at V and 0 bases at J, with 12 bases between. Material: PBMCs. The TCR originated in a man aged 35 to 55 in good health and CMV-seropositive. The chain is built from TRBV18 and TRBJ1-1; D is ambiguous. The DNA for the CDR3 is TGTGCCAGCTCACCACGGCAGGTCGAAATGAACACTGAAGCTTTCTTT. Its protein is CASSPRQVEMNTEAFF. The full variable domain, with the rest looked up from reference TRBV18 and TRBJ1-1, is NAGVMQNPRHLVRRRGQEARLRCSPMKGHSHVYWYRQLPEEGLKFMVYLQKENIIDESGMPKERFSAEFPKEGPSILRIQQVVRGDSAAYFCASSPRQVEMNTEAFFGQGTRLTVV.